This T cell receptor beta chain was recorded in a study of TIL therapy for anti-PD-1-resistant metastatic lung cancer. The CDR3 totals 18 residues. V gave up 0 bases and J gave up 0 bases; unmatched junction bases: 9. From germline, CDR1 is SGHVS and CDR2 FNYEAQ. Sequencing used immunoSEQ v3. Clones were read by immunoSEQ multiplex PCR, and TCRdb kept only the in-frame ones, dropping some. Of more than 20,000 clones listed, over 70% were seen once; the top ten hold 6% to 8.5%. As for time point: pre-treatment sample, taken before nivolumab and TIL therapy. The sequence derives from a person between 25 and 79 years old with non-small cell lung cancer. Sequenced material: blood, taken at baseline. The gene calls are TRBV7-6 and TRBJ2-3; 7 bases line up with TRBD2. The CDR3 DNA sequence: TGTGCCAGCAGCTTAGCGTGGGACTACACGAATAGCACAGATACGCAGTATTTT. Translated: CASSLAWDYTNSTDTQYF.